This entry lists 9 T cell receptor beta chains sequenced from one sample in a study of blood T cell repertoires in COVID-19. Assay: immunoSEQ multiplex PCR; the TCRdb copy retains only in-frame clones and omits some. Here the sample spans 55,000 to 70,000 clones, roughly 80% being singletons. The material sequenced was peripheral blood. The receptor set was obtained from a woman in her sixties with acute or convalescent COVID-19.

V and J are TRBV5-1 and TRBJ2-7; D possibly corresponds to TRBD1 (5 bases). This CDR3 region has 14 residues. V was cut by 4 bases and J by 5 bases, with 16 bases left in between. Germline-derived CDR1 and CDR2 are SGHRS and YFSETQ. The CDR3 bases are TGCGCCAGCAGCCTCGCAGGGATCCAGGACGAGCAGTACTTC. Protein sequence: CASSLAGIQDEQYF. Filled out from reference TRBV5-1 and TRBJ2-7, the complete variable domain reads KAGVTQTPRYLIKTRGQQVTLSCSPISGHRSVSWYQQTPGQGLQFLFEYFSETQRNKGNFPGRFSGRQFSNSRSEMNVSTLELGDSALYLCASSLAGIQDEQYFGPGTRLTVT.

V gene TRBV7-9 combines with J gene TRBJ1-2, with unresolved D. Germline V gene sequence: CDR1 SEHNR, CDR2 FQNEAQ (reference sequence). The CDR3 has 12 residues. V lost 8 bases, J lost 8 bases, and 15 bases lay in between. This chain's CDR3 is CASRTSTGGYTF. CDR3 in DNA: TGTGCCAGCCGAACATCCACGGGGGGCTACACCTTC.

The chain employs TRBV29-1 and TRBJ2-7; TRBD1 is a possible D gene (5 bases). The CDR3 has 15 amino acids. Trimming took off 3 bases at V and 4 bases at J, with 19 bases between the two ends. Germline assignment: CDR1 SQVTM and CDR2 ANQGSEA. In DNA form, the CDR3 reads TGCAGCGTTGATTTGGGGCAGGCAAAGGCGTACGAGCAGTACTTC. Translating gives CSVDLGQAKAYEQYF.

The gene calls are TRBV5-1 and TRBJ2-7; 10 nucleotides match TRBD1. The CDR3 is 14 amino acids. Trimming removed 5 bases from V and 3 bases from J; junction bases left unmatched: 5. Germline lookup yields CDR1 SGHRS and CDR2 YFSETQ. CDR3 bases: TGCGCCAGCAGAGGTGGGACAGGGGTCTACGAGCAGTACTTC. Encoded protein: CASRGGTGVYEQYF.

The chain recombines TRBV2 with TRBJ2-2; weak D call: TRBD2 (6 bases). The CDR3 spans 13 residues. Trimming pared 7 bases from V and 6 bases from J, leaving 12 bases between. Germline CDR1 is SNHLY and CDR2 is FYNNEI. The CDR3 DNA reads TGTGCCAGCACCTATGGGGGGTCCGGGGAGCTGTTTTTT. The encoded protein is CASTYGGSGELFF.

The V call is TRBV19, the J call TRBJ1-6; D gene ambiguous. The CDR3 is 16 amino acids. V lost 3 bases, J lost 3 bases, and 12 bases lay in between. The V gene's germline CDR1 is LNHDA and CDR2 SQIVND (reference sequence). CDR3 in amino acids: CASSIEGAFYNSPLHF. The CDR3 nucleotides are TGTGCCAGTAGTATTGAGGGTGCATTCTATAATTCACCCCTCCACTTT. Looking up the rest from reference TRBV19 and TRBJ1-6 gives the full variable domain: DGGITQSPKYLFRKEGQNVTLSCEQNLNHDAMYWYRQDPGQGLRLIYYSQIVNDFQKGDIAEGYSVSREKKESFPLTVTSAQKNPTAFYLCASSIEGAFYNSPLHFGNGTRLTVT.

A few counts support this clone. This chain connects TRBV30 to TRBJ1-3; D uncertain. This CDR3 is 15 amino acids long. The germline V gene encodes CDR1 GTSNPN and CDR2 SVGIG (reference sequence). V was clipped by 3 bases and J by 0 bases, with 12 bases between them. CDR3 in amino acids: CAWRGITDSGNTIYF. The DNA for the CDR3 is TGTGCCTGGAGGGGTATCACAGACTCTGGAAACACCATATATTTT.

The chain couples TRBV4-2 to TRBJ1-1; 7 bases fit TRBD1. The V and J ends lost 0 bases and 7 bases, in that order; junction bases with no gene match: 8. This CDR3 has 15 amino acids. In germline, CDR1 is LGHNA, CDR2 YNFKEQ. The DNA for the CDR3 is TGTGCCAGCAGCCAAGACATAATAGGGGACAGTGAAGCTTTCTTT. Translating gives CASSQDIIGDSEAFF.

This chain connects TRBV9 to TRBJ1-6; D remains unclear. CDR3 length equals 15 residues. Germline V gene data show CDR1 as SGDLS and CDR2 as YYNGEE. Trimming shortened V by 3 bases and J by 7 bases, and 14 bases separated the two germline ends. CDR3 DNA sequence: TGTGCCAGCAGCGCTCATCCACAGAACAATTCACCCCTCCACTTT. Translation: CASSAHPQNNSPLHF.